Listed below are T cell receptor beta chains from one sample, sequenced in a study of blood T cell repertoires in COVID-19. Assay: immunoSEQ multiplex PCR; the TCRdb copy retains only in-frame clones and omits some. Of about 170,000 clones in the sample, approximately 83% were seen once. The sequencing sample was made of peripheral blood. Receptor source: a woman older than 75 with acute or convalescent COVID-19. Each CDR3 is given with its conserved first and last residue. The D gene is left open where the match is weak.

CASSQRGTDTQYF	TRBJ2-3	TRBV4-3	.
CASRRTGSDGYTF	TRBJ1-2	TRBV14	TRBD1
CAWRQGGNTIYF	TRBJ1-3	TRBV30	.
CASSYLGTSLTGELFF	TRBJ2-2	TRBV6-2/TRBV6-3	TRBD2
CAGEGGGNEQFF	TRBJ2-1	TRBV30	.
CAISSGQGDRSPLHF	TRBJ1-6	TRBV10-3	TRBD1
CASSPGTSGSWELFF	TRBJ2-2	TRBV4-3	TRBD2
CASSQDPGWNEKLFF	TRBJ1-4	TRBV4-2	.
CASSASGQALNSPLHF	TRBJ1-6	TRBV6-1	TRBD1
CASSLDSGSYEQYF	TRBJ2-7	TRBV28	.
CASSRTSVFGETQYF	TRBJ2-5	TRBV11-3	TRBD2
CASSVDRVVWEQYF	TRBJ2-7	TRBV2	.
CASSLGQANTGELFF	TRBJ2-2	TRBV19	TRBD1
CASSLWRQGTTEAFF	TRBJ1-1	TRBV4-3	TRBD1
CASSVNRQETQYF	TRBJ2-5	TRBV2	.
CASSKVGLAVGVGTQYF	TRBJ2-3	TRBV21-1	.
CASTQFDEKLFF	TRBJ1-4	TRBV19	.
CASSLDLVAGHTEAFF	TRBJ1-1	TRBV19	.
CASSLEPGGSNTEAFF	TRBJ1-1	TRBV5-1	TRBD1
CASSIGGQGGINEQFF	TRBJ2-1	TRBV19	TRBD1
CASSLLDSTGAFF	TRBJ1-1	TRBV5-4	.
CARGRAGFGGRQPQHF	TRBJ1-5	TRBV10-3	.
CAWRRGMNTEAFF	TRBJ1-1	TRBV30	.
CASSIEVQPQHF	TRBJ1-5	TRBV19	.
CASSRTGVNTEAFF	TRBJ1-1	TRBV2	TRBD1
CASSRGQGRNTGELFF	TRBJ2-2	TRBV18	TRBD1
CASSGGRIRGPETQYF	TRBJ2-5	TRBV6-1	TRBD1
CASSRGQGPPQHF	TRBJ1-5	TRBV27	TRBD1
CASSPLVAGSYNEQFF	TRBJ2-1	TRBV7-6	.
CASSDRGKYGYTF	TRBJ1-2	TRBV9	.
CASSLSGDTQYF	TRBJ2-3	TRBV7-9	.
CASNRDGRNIQYF	TRBJ2-4	TRBV5-6	.
CASSQGRLADITDTQYF	TRBJ2-3	TRBV4-3	TRBD2
CASSLLGEVGNVRSPLHF	TRBJ1-6	TRBV7-2	.
CASSWDRGFDGYTF	TRBJ1-2	TRBV5-4	TRBD1
CASLIRGDAAYEQYF	TRBJ2-7	TRBV6-6	.
CATSRDFRGTQYF	TRBJ2-5	TRBV15	.
CASSHNRVEQYF	TRBJ2-7	TRBV12-3/TRBV12-4	.
CASSTFKTGLMNTEAFF	TRBJ1-1	TRBV28	.
CASSSWGLTGELFF	TRBJ2-2	TRBV12-1	.
CASRGEVLNTEAFF	TRBJ1-1	TRBV2	.
CASSLAGQGFENTIYF	TRBJ1-3	TRBV5-1	TRBD1
CASSMGGEGPLHF	TRBJ1-6	TRBV9	.
CASSSGLAGAYNEQFF	TRBJ2-1	TRBV5-1	TRBD2
CSARTGGNTEAFF	TRBJ1-1	TRBV29-1	TRBD1
CASSLRYRGNEQYF	TRBJ2-7	TRBV5-1	TRBD1
CASSEYRGAGEKLFF	TRBJ1-4	TRBV2	TRBD1
CASSPGTGRNIQYF	TRBJ2-4	TRBV18	TRBD1
CASNLDWLLTDTQYF	TRBJ2-3	TRBV11-2	.
CASSFETGGYGEQYF	TRBJ2-7	TRBV7-9	TRBD1